The clone carrying this T cell receptor beta chain has more than one count but fewer than ten. Its cognate antigen is unknown. Treatment given: roughly nine-day PBMC culture with coronavirus spike peptide pools or control peptides (ViraFEST assay). CDR3 length: 15 amino acids. The junction had 11 bases not matched to a gene; V was cut back by 5 bases and J by 6 bases. Germline loops: CDR1 SGHTA, CDR2 FQGNSA. The sample belongs to a study of vaccination and CD4 T cells after COVID-19. Study details: At a median around 92 days (range 35 to 161) after diagnosis, post-COVID samples were drawn. Overlapping SARS-CoV-2, HCoV-NL63, HCoV-OC43 and HCoV-229E spike peptides were used to stimulate cells.

The Oncomine TCR Beta short-read assay generated sequence data from the DNA of cultured CD4+ T cells. Genomic DNA from cultured CD4+ T cells was extracted. TCRdb re-called the PCR reads through MiXCR, storing one row per CDR3 protein. The profile shows roughly 14,000 distinct CDR3 sequences, around 60% of them singletons. V usage is TRBV7-2 and J usage is TRBJ1-1; 8 bases line up with TRBD1. The sequence came from a human donor who had recovered from COVID-19. Specimen: CD4+ T cells from blood, cultured in vitro. CDR3 region: CASSTPPGGSPEAFF. The CDR3 nucleotides read TGTGCCAGCAGCACGCCACCAGGGGGCAGCCCTGAAGCTTTCTTT.